This T cell receptor (beta chain) emerged from a study of control samples from healthy donors and cancer patients. Produced via immunoSEQ multiplex PCR; TCRdb's table is partial and in-frame only. Here the sample spans 40,000 to 55,000 clones, about nine tenths being singletons. From germline, CDR1 is MNHEY and CDR2 SMNVEV (reference sequence). CDR3 length equals 14 residues. V lost 2 bases and J lost 0, with 8 bases in between. The V gene is TRBV27, the J gene TRBJ2-7; D is possibly TRBD1 (6 bases). The sample comprised PBMCs. This clonotype was sampled from a man aged 35-49 years with colorectal cancer. CDR3 DNA sequence: TGTGCCAGCAGTTTAAACAGGGCCTCCTACGAGCAGTACTTC. It codes for CASSLNRASYEQYF.